This T cell receptor beta chain came from a study of blood T cells in healthy people across ages. J gave up 8 bases and V 5 bases, and 17 bases lay outside the gene matches. The germline gives CDR1 MNHNS, CDR2 SASEGT. CDR3 length equals 17 residues. The donors, aged roughly 6 to 95, were healthy Caucasians from Russia. Extracted total RNA amounted to at least 5.5 micrograms for each sample. The second PCR ran roughly 6 to 11 cycles with a sample-barcoded 5' primer and J-beta primers. TCRdb re-called the 5' RACE reads with MiXCR, one entry per CDR3 protein. Among 380,000 or so distinct CDR3 sequences, about 52% were seen once, and the ten largest hold over 40%.

The sequence was collected from a man in his fifties or sixties in good health. Sequenced material: blood. J is TRBJ1-2 and V is TRBV6-1; 10 bases map to TRBD1. CDR3 amino acids: CASSNSGTGVPRWGYTF. CDR3 coding DNA: TGTGCCAGCAGTAATAGCGGGACAGGGGTCCCCAGGTGGGGCTACACCTTC.